This T cell receptor beta chain was identified in a study of OX40 agonist ivuxolimab in advanced cancers. Study summary: Ivuxolimab, an antibody that agonizes OX40 (CD134), was administered to the patients.

This table comes from immunoSEQ multiplex PCR, and its TCRdb copy is limited to in-frame clones, with some not included. The sample carries about 80,000 clones, about 83% recorded once. This CDR3 comprises 12 residues. V was pared by 3 bases and J by 3 bases, with 6 bases between. Germline V gene data show CDR1 as KGHSH and CDR2 as LQKENI. Regarding the study as a whole: CD4+ and CD8+ blood T cells expanded clonally by week 6 at 0.1 to 3.0 mg/kg. The authors also found low normalized T-cell clonal expansion in some nonresponders. Compared with CD4+, CD8+ T cells on average had more expanded clones.

Turning to this clone: Its antigen is undetermined.

V usage is TRBV18 and J usage is TRBJ2-7, with no clear D. The source is an adult with an advanced solid tumor such as melanoma, head and neck, liver or kidney cancer. Sequenced here: CD4+ or CD8+ T cells sorted from blood, sampled in a trial of the OX40 agonist ivuxolimab. CDR3 amino acids: CASSPSSYEQYF. In DNA form, the CDR3 reads TGTGCCAGCTCACCTAGCAGCTACGAGCAGTACTTC. Variable domain in full (rest from reference TRBV18 and TRBJ2-7): NAGVMQNPRHLVRRRGQEARLRCSPMKGHSHVYWYRQLPEEGLKFMVYLQKENIIDESGMPKERFSAEFPKEGPSILRIQQVVRGDSAAYFCASSPSSYEQYFGPGTRLTVT.